Listed below are T cell receptor beta chains from one sample, sequenced in a study of T-cell reconstitution after alpha-beta-depleted transplantation in children. TCRdb independently ran MiXCR on the PCR reads; one entry per CDR3 protein. The data hold some 640,000 distinct CDR3 sequences, with 16% observed a single time. Specimen: PBMCs from the stem cell graft donor, collected from the stem cell graft. Source of these receptors: a human donor who donated a stem cell graft to a child with acute myeloid leukemia. Both conserved end residues are part of each CDR3. D genes are given only for firm matches. Expanded clones get a size class; other rows say once, few or many, or leave the size out.

size: .; V: TRBV7-9; D: .; J: TRBJ2-6; DNA: TGTGCCAGCAGCTTTACAGGACTCTCTGGGGCCAACGTCCTGACTTTC; CDR3: CASSFTGLSGANVLTF
size: .; V: TRBV11-3; D: TRBD1; J: TRBJ2-1; DNA: TGTGCCAGCAGCTTAACAGGGGCAGGTGAGCAGTTCTTC; CDR3: CASSLTGAGEQFF
size: few; V: TRBV7-3; D: TRBD2; J: TRBJ2-5; DNA: TGTGCCAGCAGCTTAGGGATAGCTAGCGGGCAAGAGACCCAGTACTTC; CDR3: CASSLGIASGQETQYF
size: .; V: TRBV7-2; D: .; J: TRBJ2-5; DNA: TGTGCCAGCAGCTTAGGTTTCAGTGGGTTCCAAGAGACCCAGTACTTC; CDR3: CASSLGFSGFQETQYF
size: many; V: TRBV24-1; D: TRBD1; J: TRBJ2-3; DNA: TGTGCCACCAGTGATTTCGGGACAGGCTTCACAGATACGCAGTATTTT; CDR3: CATSDFGTGFTDTQYF
size: .; V: TRBV15; D: TRBD1; J: TRBJ2-5; DNA: TGTGCCACCAGCAGAGCCGGACAGGGGGCGAGGGAGACCCAGTACTTC; CDR3: CATSRAGQGARETQYF
size: few; V: TRBV20-1; D: .; J: TRBJ1-5; DNA: TGCAGTGCTAGAGATGTCAACCCGACAGGAGGCCGTCAGCCCCAGCATTTT; CDR3: CSARDVNPTGGRQPQHF
size: many; V: TRBV5-1; D: .; J: TRBJ2-5; DNA: TGTGCCAGCAGTTCCGGGGGAGAGACCCAGTACTTC; CDR3: CASSSGGETQYF
size: few; V: TRBV28; D: .; J: TRBJ2-1; DNA: TGTGCCAGCAGTGTAGCGTCCTACAATGAGCAGTTCTTC; CDR3: CASSVASYNEQFF
size: few; V: TRBV5-5; D: .; J: TRBJ2-5; DNA: .; CDR3: CASSFGGGTLQETQCF
size: many; V: TRBV4-3; D: .; J: TRBJ2-7; DNA: TGCGCCAGCAGCCAGGGAGGGGGCTACGAGCAGTACTTC; CDR3: CASSQGGGYEQYF
size: few; V: TRBV5-1; D: .; J: TRBJ1-2; DNA: TGCGCCAGCAGCTTGACAGGGATTGATGGCTACACCTTC; CDR3: CASSLTGIDGYTF
size: .; V: TRBV5-5; D: TRBD2; J: TRBJ2-1; DNA: TGTTCCAGCAGCCTGTTAGCGGGGGGGCCCGGCAATGAGCAGTTCTTC; CDR3: CSSSLLAGGPGNEQFF
size: few; V: TRBV20-1; D: .; J: TRBJ1-1; DNA: TGCAGTGCTAGACCCTGGGGGTTTGAGCAAACTTCTGAAGCTTTCTTT; CDR3: CSARPWGFEQTSEAFF
size: many; V: TRBV7-9; D: TRBD1; J: TRBJ2-7; DNA: TGTGCCAGCAGCAACCCAGCTTTGAGGGACAGTACCTACGAGCAGTACTTC; CDR3: CASSNPALRDSTYEQYF
size: many; V: TRBV7-2; D: .; J: TRBJ2-1; DNA: TGTGCCAGCAGCTCCTTCCGGGGGGCCAATGAGCAGTTCTTC; CDR3: CASSSFRGANEQFF
size: .; V: TRBV29-1; D: TRBD1; J: TRBJ1-2; DNA: TGCAGCGTTCTTCCAGGGACAGGGGGTGCGGGCTACACCTTC; CDR3: CSVLPGTGGAGYTF
size: .; V: TRBV7-2; D: .; J: TRBJ1-5; DNA: TGTGCCAGCAGCTTTTCTGGGGGGCCCCAGCATTTT; CDR3: CASSFSGGPQHF
size: .; V: TRBV11-2; D: TRBD1; J: TRBJ1-5; DNA: TGTGCCAGCAGCTTGGGGGTCTCCGGGACAGGGTACCATCAGCCCCAGCATTTT; CDR3: CASSLGVSGTGYHQPQHF
size: .; V: TRBV12-3/TRBV12-4; D: TRBD1; J: TRBJ1-1; DNA: TGTGCCAGCAGCCCGGAGGACAGGGGGGACACTGAAGCTTTCTTT; CDR3: CASSPEDRGDTEAFF
size: many; V: TRBV12-3/TRBV12-4; D: .; J: TRBJ2-1; DNA: TGTGCCAGCAGTGACTTGGGGGCCTACAATGAGCAGTTCTTC; CDR3: CASSDLGAYNEQFF
size: many; V: TRBV20-1; D: .; J: TRBJ1-3; DNA: TGCAGTGCCCCCGTGGGCTCCTCTGGAAACACCATATATTTT; CDR3: CSAPVGSSGNTIYF
size: .; V: TRBV15; D: .; J: TRBJ2-7; DNA: TGTGCCACCAGCAGAGATTCCCGGGGGTTCAGCTCCTACGAGCAGTACTTC; CDR3: CATSRDSRGFSSYEQYF
size: many; V: TRBV20-1; D: TRBD1; J: TRBJ2-7; DNA: TGCAGTGCTGCATGGGACAGGGGGTACGAGCAGTACTTC; CDR3: CSAAWDRGYEQYF
size: many; V: TRBV6-5; D: .; J: TRBJ2-7; DNA: TGTGCCAGCCGGCGAGGGAGGTACGAGCAGTACTTC; CDR3: CASRRGRYEQYF
size: .; V: TRBV7-2; D: TRBD1; J: TRBJ1-1; DNA: TGTGCCAGCAGCGTCCCGGTACAGGGGACTGAAGCTTTCTTT; CDR3: CASSVPVQGTEAFF
size: many; V: TRBV20-1; D: TRBD1; J: TRBJ1-1; DNA: TGCAGTGCACCCCGCCGGGACAGGGCCGAGTACACTGAAGCTTTCTTT; CDR3: CSAPRRDRAEYTEAFF
size: many; V: TRBV12-3/TRBV12-4; D: .; J: TRBJ1-4; DNA: TGTGCCAGCAGTTTAGAGTCTAGAAGGGATGAAAAACTGTTTTTT; CDR3: CASSLESRRDEKLFF
size: few; V: TRBV11-2; D: .; J: TRBJ2-1; DNA: TGTGCCAGCAGCTTAAACGACTTGGGAGGTGAGCAGTTCTTC; CDR3: CASSLNDLGGEQFF
size: many; V: TRBV20-1; D: .; J: TRBJ2-5; DNA: TGCAGTGCCAGAAGGCCGGGTTTGGGAGAGACCCAGTACTTC; CDR3: CSARRPGLGETQYF
size: many; V: TRBV29-1; D: .; J: TRBJ2-1; DNA: TGCAGCGTGACTACCGCAGGGGAGCAGTTCTTC; CDR3: CSVTTAGEQFF
size: many; V: TRBV20-1; D: .; J: TRBJ2-3; DNA: TGCAGTGCTATCAACCTCGTAGGGGGGGGCCGAGATACGCAGTATTTT; CDR3: CSAINLVGGGRDTQYF